This entry lists 30 T cell receptor beta chains sequenced from one sample in a study of blood T cell repertoires in COVID-19. Sequenced by immunoSEQ multiplex PCR; TCRdb stores in-frame clones only, minus some. In the table there are 150,000 to 180,000 clones, about 89% of which are singletons. Sequencing was performed on peripheral blood. The receptors derive from a man aged 45-65 years with acute or convalescent COVID-19.

The chain has TRBV7-6 and TRBJ2-2; possibly TRBD1 for D (6 bases). The germline V gene encodes CDR1 SGHVS and CDR2 FNYEAQ. The V end lost 5 bases, the J end lost 6 bases, and 16 bases lay between the germline ends. The CDR3 contains 15 residues. The CDR3 DNA follows: TGTGCCAGCAGCCCAACAGGGCCGAGCGCCGGGGAGCTGTTTTTT. Residues: CASSPTGPSAGELFF.

In its sample, this clone was seen a few times. The chain joins TRBV13 to TRBJ2-7, with 8 bases matching TRBD2. The CDR3 runs to 15 residues. Trimming cost V 2 bases and J 6 bases; bases outside gene matches: 9. Germline CDR1 is PRHDT and CDR2 is FYEKMQ (reference sequence). The CDR3 nucleotides read TGTGCCAGCAGCTTACGGCGAGCGGGAGAATTCGAGCAGTACTTC. This sequence encodes CASSLRRAGEFEQYF.

The chain links TRBV7-6 to TRBJ2-1; 9 nucleotides agree with TRBD2. Germline CDR1 and CDR2: SGHVS and FNYEAQ. The CDR3 runs to 16 residues. V dropped 2 bases and J dropped 9; count of bases not matched to a gene: 11. DNA for the CDR3: TGTGCCAGCAGCTTACGGGGTAGCGGGAGTGGTAGTGAGCAGTTCTTC. Translating gives CASSLRGSGSGSEQFF.

This chain joins TRBV12-3 or TRBV12-4 and TRBJ1-2, with unresolved D. This CDR3 is 12 amino acids long. V dropped 2 bases and J dropped 6 bases, with 7 bases sitting between them. This CDR3 reads CASSLNEDGYTF. For the CDR3, the DNA is TGTGCCAGCAGTTTAAACGAGGATGGCTACACCTTC.

V gene TRBV4-1 combines with J gene TRBJ1-1; 8 bases are shared with TRBD1. This CDR3 is built from 15 residues. J gave up 3 bases and V 7 bases, and 10 bases lay outside the gene matches. Germline-derived CDR1 and CDR2 are MGHRA and YSYEKL. The CDR3 DNA reads as TGCGCCAGCAACCCAGGGACAGGCCTTTACACTGAAGCTTTCTTT. Protein sequence: CASNPGTGLYTEAFF.

The chain combines TRBV27 with TRBJ2-1; 9 bases are a match to TRBD2. The V gene's germline CDR1 is MNHEY and CDR2 SMNVEV (reference sequence). V was clipped by 4 bases and J by 8 bases; unmatched bases: 9. This CDR3 spans 15 amino acids. This CDR3 is CASSYWVAGADEQFF. CDR3 coding DNA: TGTGCCAGCAGTTACTGGGTAGCGGGAGCGGATGAGCAGTTCTTC.

The chain recombines TRBV19 with TRBJ2-2; D call uncertain. V was clipped by 2 bases and J by 11 bases, with 12 bases between them. Germline V lookup: CDR1 LNHDA, CDR2 SQIVND (reference sequence). The CDR3 contains 13 residues. This chain's CDR3 is CASSIREAGELFF. DNA of the CDR3: TGTGCCAGTAGTATACGCGAGGCTGGAGAGCTGTTTTTT.

V and J are TRBV5-6 and TRBJ2-5; 11 positions agree with TRBD1. Trimming cost V 3 bases and J 5 bases; bases outside gene matches: 3. Germline lookup yields CDR1 SGHDT and CDR2 YYEEEE. There are 14 residues in the CDR3. The CDR3 sequence: CASSWTGGKETQYF. CDR3 sequence (DNA): TGTGCCAGCAGCTGGACAGGGGGCAAGGAGACCCAGTACTTC.

The gene calls are TRBV2 and TRBJ1-3; D might be TRBD1 (6 bases). This CDR3 comprises 15 residues. V was pared by 7 bases and J by 2 bases, with 15 bases between. Germline-derived CDR1 and CDR2 are SNHLY and FYNNEI. The CDR3 coding sequence is TGTGCCAGCAACGAACAGGGAAGCCCTGGAAACACCATATATTTT. This encodes CASNEQGSPGNTIYF.

This sequence joins TRBV5-1 and TRBJ1-3; 9 positions agree with TRBD1. Looked up from germline, CDR1 is SGHRS and CDR2 is YFSETQ. J lost 0 bases, V lost 4 bases, and 5 bases had no gene match. The CDR3 is made up of 16 amino acids. CDR3 protein: CASSAGTGSSGNTIYF. CDR3 DNA: TGCGCCAGCAGCGCCGGGACAGGGAGCTCTGGAAACACCATATATTTT. Variable domain in full (rest from reference TRBV5-1 and TRBJ1-3): KAGVTQTPRYLIKTRGQQVTLSCSPISGHRSVSWYQQTPGQGLQFLFEYFSETQRNKGNFPGRFSGRQFSNSRSEMNVSTLELGDSALYLCASSAGTGSSGNTIYFGEGSWLTVV.

This sequence joins TRBV7-2 and TRBJ1-2; 9 bases align to TRBD1. The V and J ends lost 5 bases and 9 bases, in that order; junction bases with no gene match: 4. The germline V gene encodes CDR1 SGHTA and CDR2 FQGNSA. CDR3 length: 12 residues. The CDR3 protein is CASSGQGLSYTF. The CDR3 bases are TGTGCCAGCAGCGGACAGGGGCTAAGCTACACCTTC.

This chain joins TRBV2 and TRBJ2-5, with 11 bases matching TRBD2. The CDR3 covers 15 residues. Germline V gives CDR1 SNHLY, CDR2 FYNNEI. With V trimmed by 6 bases and J by 0 bases, 3 bases remained unmatched. DNA of the CDR3: TGTGCCAGCAGCGCGGGACTAGCGGACCAAGAGACCCAGTACTTC. It specifies CASSAGLADQETQYF.

The chain uses TRBV28 and TRBJ1-5; possibly TRBD1 for D (6 bases). CDR3 length equals 15 residues. The germline gives CDR1 MDHEN, CDR2 SYDVKM. V was trimmed by 5 bases and J by 4 bases, leaving 15 bases between them. CDR3 nucleotides: TGTGCCAGCAGTCCAACCTGGGGGCAGAATCAGCCCCAGCATTTT. This codes for CASSPTWGQNQPQHF.

The chain recombines TRBV27 with TRBJ1-1; unclear D gene. The CDR3 sequence is 14 residues long. The ends were cut back, 2 bases at V and 1 base at J, with 8 bases in the middle. Germline V gene data show CDR1 as MNHEY and CDR2 as SMNVEV (reference sequence). The CDR3 region has the DNA TGTGCCAGCAGTTTAAGGCAGCGGAACACTGAAGCTTTCTTT. Protein sequence: CASSLRQRNTEAFF.

The rearrangement joins TRBV4-1 to TRBJ1-4; 9 bases align to TRBD1. V gave up 3 bases and J gave up 7 bases; unmatched junction bases: 9. This CDR3 is 16 amino acids long. From germline, CDR1 is MGHRA and CDR2 YSYEKL. The CDR3 DNA sequence: TGCGCCAGCAGCCATTCGGGACGGACAGGGGTTGAAAAACTGTTTTTT. Encoded protein: CASSHSGRTGVEKLFF.

The chain uses TRBV5-1 and TRBJ2-7, with 7 bases matching TRBD2. V trimming: 2 bases; J trimming: 6 bases; junction bases outside the gene matches: 8. Germline assignment: CDR1 SGHRS and CDR2 YFSETQ. This CDR3 comprises 14 residues. CDR3 protein: CASSLLANTGEQYF. The DNA of the CDR3 is TGCGCCAGCAGCTTACTAGCGAATACAGGCGAGCAGTACTTC.

This clone was seen only once. The chain uses TRBV28 and TRBJ1-2, with D possibly matching TRBD1 (6 bases). CDR1 and CDR2 from the germline V gene are MDHEN and SYDVKM. V was shortened by 6 bases and J by 8 bases, with 13 bases between the two germline ends. The CDR3 is made up of 12 amino acids. The CDR3 bases are TGTGCCAGCAGCAATCAGGGGAGCGGCTACACCTTC. This sequence encodes CASSNQGSGYTF.

This chain uses TRBV18 with TRBJ2-5; D call uncertain. The CDR3 has 16 residues. The germline V gene encodes CDR1 KGHSH and CDR2 LQKENI. V was cut by 2 bases and J by 5 bases, with 18 bases left in between. CDR3 in amino acids: CASSPSAARGVETQYF. The CDR3 DNA reads TGTGCCAGCTCACCATCGGCAGCCAGAGGAGTGGAGACCCAGTACTTC.

CDR3 sequence: CASRPLAGGFGETQYF. In DNA form, the CDR3 reads TGCGCCAGCAGGCCACTAGCGGGAGGGTTCGGGGAGACCCAGTACTTC. This chain uses TRBV5-1 with TRBJ2-5; TRBD2 matches 13 bases. After removal of 5 bases from V and 5 bases from J, the junction contained 9 bases not matched to a gene. CDR1 is SGHRS and CDR2 is YFSETQ in the germline V gene. The CDR3 is 16 residues long. The entire variable domain, with the rest obtained from reference TRBV5-1 and TRBJ2-5, is as follows: KAGVTQTPRYLIKTRGQQVTLSCSPISGHRSVSWYQQTPGQGLQFLFEYFSETQRNKGNFPGRFSGRQFSNSRSEMNVSTLELGDSALYLCASRPLAGGFGETQYFGPGTRLLVL.

The chain employs TRBV7-3 and TRBJ2-5; weak D call: TRBD2 (7 bases). This CDR3 contains 16 residues. The germline CDR1 and CDR2 sequences are SGHTA and FQGTGA. The V end was cut by 11 bases, the J end by 5 bases, with 27 bases between. DNA of the CDR3: TGTGCCCGGGCCCCCTTGGGGGGGGGCGCGGAGGAGACCCAGTACTTC. Translation gives CARAPLGGGAEETQYF.

The table lists this clone with a count of one. The chain joins TRBV11-3 to TRBJ1-1; D is unclear. The CDR3 is 13 residues long. Trimming took 4 bases from V and 2 from J, leaving 8 bases between them. Germline V gene sequence: CDR1 SGHNT, CDR2 YENEEA. CDR3 in DNA: TGTGCCAGCAGCTCCTTTTCTAACACTGAAGCTTTCTTT. Its protein product is CASSSFSNTEAFF.

The rearrangement links TRBV5-1 to TRBJ1-6, with D unresolved. The ends were cut back, 1 base at V and 7 bases at J, with 9 bases in the middle. Germline values: CDR1 SGHRS, CDR2 YFSETQ. CDR3 length equals 14 residues. The CDR3 protein is CASSLRGSNSPLHF. CDR3 nucleotide sequence: TGCGCCAGCAGCTTGAGAGGGTCGAATTCACCCCTCCACTTT.

The J gene is TRBJ1-5, the V gene TRBV4-3; TRBD1 might be the D (5 bases). The CDR3 spans 14 residues. Deletions cut 2 bases from V and 5 bases from J, with 10 bases between. Germline CDR1 and CDR2: LGHNA and YSLEER. CDR3 amino acids: CASSQKWGDQPQHF. In nucleotides, the CDR3 is TGCGCCAGCAGCCAAAAGTGGGGCGATCAGCCCCAGCATTTT.

The chain links TRBV3-1 (or the pseudogene TRBV3-2) to TRBJ1-5; no clear D. Germline CDR1 LGHDT, CDR2 YNNKEL (reference sequence). The CDR3 runs to 16 residues. Trimming removed 0 bases from V and 5 bases from J, with 14 bases in between. CDR3 sequence reads: CASSQDPKLSHQPQHF. CDR3 DNA: TGTGCCAGCAGCCAAGATCCTAAGCTATCCCATCAGCCCCAGCATTTT.

In this sample, this clone turned up once. The chain's CDR3 is CATLLPSGSDYGYTF. In DNA, the CDR3 is TGTGCCACCCTACTGCCGTCGGGGTCAGACTATGGCTACACCTTC. The chain combines TRBV2 with TRBJ1-2; D uncertain. Germline V gene sequence: CDR1 SNHLY, CDR2 FYNNEI. Trimming took off 10 bases at V and 3 bases at J, with 21 bases between the two ends. CDR3 length: 15 residues.

The rearrangement links TRBV7-2 to TRBJ1-4; D perhaps matches TRBD1 (5 bases). V dropped 5 bases and J dropped 8 bases, with 12 bases sitting between them. The germline gives CDR1 SGHTA, CDR2 FQGNSA. The CDR3 covers 13 residues. The CDR3 DNA reads TGTGCCAGCAGCGGAGGGGTGGTAGAAAAACTGTTTTTT. Translated: CASSGGVVEKLFF.

The chain has TRBV4-1 and TRBJ1-3; D is unresolved. Germline CDR1 and CDR2: MGHRA and YSYEKL. This CDR3 has 16 residues. Trimming pared 1 base from V and 0 bases from J, leaving 10 bases between. The CDR3 DNA is TGCGCCAGCAGCCAAGTTTTAGAACCCTCTGGAAACACCATATATTTT. Protein product: CASSQVLEPSGNTIYF.

The CDR3 coding sequence is TGTGCCATCAGACCCGGGACTAGCGAGAGGGGGCAGTACTTC. As protein: CAIRPGTSERGQYF. V gene TRBV10-3 combines with J gene TRBJ2-7; 10 bases align to TRBD2. CDR3 length equals 14 residues. V lost 6 bases, J lost 9 bases, and 11 bases stayed unmatched. The germline V gene encodes CDR1 ENHRY and CDR2 SYGVKD.

The genes are TRBV4-2 and TRBJ2-1; 7 bases fit TRBD2. The CDR3 is made up of 18 amino acids. The J segment lost 4 bases and the V segment lost 4 bases, leaving 16 bases of the junction unmatched. The germline CDR1 and CDR2 sequences are LGHNA and YNFKEQ. This chain's CDR3 is CASSPGVGRSGDYNEQFF. For the CDR3, the DNA is TGTGCCAGCAGCCCCGGAGTGGGTCGGAGCGGGGATTACAATGAGCAGTTCTTC.

This clone was detected only a few times. The chain carries TRBV6-2 or TRBV6-3 and TRBJ1-1; 11 bases are shared with TRBD1. Germline V lookup: CDR1 MNHEY, CDR2 SVGEGT. The CDR3 contains 15 residues. The V gene end was trimmed by 5 bases and the J gene end by 6 bases; junction bases not matched to a gene: 8. The CDR3 protein is CASSKDRGRFSEAFF. In nucleotides, the CDR3 is TGTGCCAGCAGTAAGGACAGGGGGCGATTCTCTGAAGCTTTCTTT.